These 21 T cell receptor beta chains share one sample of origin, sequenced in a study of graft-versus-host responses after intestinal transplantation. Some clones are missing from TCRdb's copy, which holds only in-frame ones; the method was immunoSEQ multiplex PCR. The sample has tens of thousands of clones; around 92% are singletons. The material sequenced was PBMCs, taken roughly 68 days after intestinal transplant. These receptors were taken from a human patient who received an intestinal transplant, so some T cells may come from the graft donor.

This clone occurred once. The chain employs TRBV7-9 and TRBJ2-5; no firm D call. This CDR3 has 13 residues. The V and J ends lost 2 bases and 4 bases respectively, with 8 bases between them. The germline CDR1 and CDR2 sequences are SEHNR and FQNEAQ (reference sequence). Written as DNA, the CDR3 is TGTGCCAGCAGCTTAAAAGGGCTAGAGACCCAGTACTTC. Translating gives CASSLKGLETQYF.

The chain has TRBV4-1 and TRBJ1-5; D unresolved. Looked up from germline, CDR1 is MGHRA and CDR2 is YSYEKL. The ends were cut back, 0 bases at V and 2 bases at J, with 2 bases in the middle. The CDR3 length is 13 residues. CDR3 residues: CASSQDRNQPQHF. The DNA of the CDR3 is TGCGCCAGCAGCCAAGATCGCAATCAGCCCCAGCATTTT.

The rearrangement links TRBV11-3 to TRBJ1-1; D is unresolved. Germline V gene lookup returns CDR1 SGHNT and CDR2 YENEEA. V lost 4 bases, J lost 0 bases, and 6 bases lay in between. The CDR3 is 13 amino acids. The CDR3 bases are TGTGCCAGCAGCTCTGGGGTGAACACTGAAGCTTTCTTT. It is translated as CASSSGVNTEAFF.

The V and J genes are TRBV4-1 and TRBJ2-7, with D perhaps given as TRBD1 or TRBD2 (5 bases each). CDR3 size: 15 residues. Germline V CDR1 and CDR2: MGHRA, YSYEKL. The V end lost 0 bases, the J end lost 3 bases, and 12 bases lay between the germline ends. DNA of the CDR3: TGCGCCAGCAGCCAAGAGGGGGTCGACCGCTACGAGCAGTACTTC. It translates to CASSQEGVDRYEQYF.

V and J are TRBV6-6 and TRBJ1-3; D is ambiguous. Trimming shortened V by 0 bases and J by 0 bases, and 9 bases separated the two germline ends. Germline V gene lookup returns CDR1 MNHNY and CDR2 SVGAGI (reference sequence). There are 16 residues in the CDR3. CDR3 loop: CASSYSIWDSGNTIYF. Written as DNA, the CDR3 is TGTGCCAGCAGTTACTCGATATGGGACTCTGGAAACACCATATATTTT.

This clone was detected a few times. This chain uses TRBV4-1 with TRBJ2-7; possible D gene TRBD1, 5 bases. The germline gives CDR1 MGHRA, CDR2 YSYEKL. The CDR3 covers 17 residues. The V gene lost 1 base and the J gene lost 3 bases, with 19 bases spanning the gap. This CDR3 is CASSQVHLGQVFYEQYF. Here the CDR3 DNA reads TGCGCCAGCAGCCAAGTCCACCTCGGACAAGTCTTCTACGAGCAGTACTTC.

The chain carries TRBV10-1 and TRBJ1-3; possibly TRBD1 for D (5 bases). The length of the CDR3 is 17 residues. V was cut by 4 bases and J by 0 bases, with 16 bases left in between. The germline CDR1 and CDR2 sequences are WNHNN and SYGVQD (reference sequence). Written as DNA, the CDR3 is TGCGCCAGCAGTGCAGGAGACAGTAGTTTCTCTGGAAACACCATATATTTT. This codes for CASSAGDSSFSGNTIYF.

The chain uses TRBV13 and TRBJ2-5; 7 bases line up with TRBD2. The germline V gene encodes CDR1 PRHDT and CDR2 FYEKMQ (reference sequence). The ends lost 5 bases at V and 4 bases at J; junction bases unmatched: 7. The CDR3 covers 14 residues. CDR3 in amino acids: CASSLRGGGETQYF. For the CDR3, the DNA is TGTGCCAGCAGCCTAAGGGGCGGGGGAGAGACCCAGTACTTC.

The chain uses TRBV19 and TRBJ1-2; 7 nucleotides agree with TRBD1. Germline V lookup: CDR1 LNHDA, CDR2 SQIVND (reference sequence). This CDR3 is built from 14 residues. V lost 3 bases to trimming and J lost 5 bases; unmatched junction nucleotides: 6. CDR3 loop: CASSILGQAYGYTF. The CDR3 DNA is TGTGCCAGTAGTATCCTCGGACAGGCGTATGGCTACACCTTC.

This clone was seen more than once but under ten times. The CDR3 reads CASSIGNTEAFF. CDR3 coding DNA: TGTGCCAGTAGTATAGGGAACACTGAAGCTTTCTTT. The chain recombines TRBV19 with TRBJ1-1, with no clear D. Germline V CDR1 and CDR2: LNHDA, SQIVND (reference sequence). CDR3 size: 12 residues. Trimming shortened V by 1 base and J by 1 base, and 1 base separated the two germline ends. Combining the CDR3 with reference TRBV19 and TRBJ1-1 gives the whole variable domain DGGITQSPKYLFRKEGQNVTLSCEQNLNHDAMYWYRQDPGQGLRLIYYSQIVNDFQKGDIAEGYSVSREKKESFPLTVTSAQKNPTAFYLCASSIGNTEAFFGQGTRLTVV.

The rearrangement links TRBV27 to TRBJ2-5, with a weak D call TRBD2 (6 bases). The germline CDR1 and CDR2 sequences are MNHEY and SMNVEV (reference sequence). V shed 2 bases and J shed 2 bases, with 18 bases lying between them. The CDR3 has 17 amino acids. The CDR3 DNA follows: TGTGCCAGCAGTTTAAAGGCGGGGTGGGACCTACAAGAGACCCAGTACTTC. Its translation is CASSLKAGWDLQETQYF.

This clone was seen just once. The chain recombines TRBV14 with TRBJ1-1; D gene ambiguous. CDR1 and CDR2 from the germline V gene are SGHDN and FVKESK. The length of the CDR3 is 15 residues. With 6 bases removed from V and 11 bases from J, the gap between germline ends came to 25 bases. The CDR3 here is CASSMGLKVAWEAFF. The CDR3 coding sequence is TGTGCCAGCAGTATGGGGTTGAAAGTGGCCTGGGAGGCTTTCTTT.

The CDR3 sequence is CASSQGGSYEQYF. CDR3 DNA: TGTGCCAGCAGTCAGGGCGGCTCCTACGAGCAGTACTTC. The chain uses TRBV25-1 and TRBJ2-7, with D possibly matching TRBD1 (5 bases). Germline loops: CDR1 MGHDK, CDR2 SYGVNS. V was clipped by 5 bases and J by 0 bases, with 8 bases between them. The CDR3 loop spans 13 amino acids.

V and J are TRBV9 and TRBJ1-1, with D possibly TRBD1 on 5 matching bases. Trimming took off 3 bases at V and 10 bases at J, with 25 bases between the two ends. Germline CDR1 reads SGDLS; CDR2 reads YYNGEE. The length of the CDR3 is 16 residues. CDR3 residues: CASSEGMTGPGAVAFF. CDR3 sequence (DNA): TGTGCCAGCAGCGAAGGGATGACGGGGCCCGGGGCTGTAGCTTTCTTT.

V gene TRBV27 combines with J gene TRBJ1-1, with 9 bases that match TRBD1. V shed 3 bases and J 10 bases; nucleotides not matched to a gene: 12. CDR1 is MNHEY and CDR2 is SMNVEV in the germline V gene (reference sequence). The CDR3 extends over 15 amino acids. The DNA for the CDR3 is TGTGCCAGCAGTTTGGGGGTCACAGGGGGCATGGGAGCTTTCTTT. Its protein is CASSLGVTGGMGAFF.

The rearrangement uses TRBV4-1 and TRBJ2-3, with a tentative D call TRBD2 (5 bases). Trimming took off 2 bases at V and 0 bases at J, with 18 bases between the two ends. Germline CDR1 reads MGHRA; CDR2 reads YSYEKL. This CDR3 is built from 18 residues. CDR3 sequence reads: CASSQTPWRSKSTDTQYF. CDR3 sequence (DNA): TGCGCCAGCAGCCAAACCCCCTGGAGGTCCAAAAGCACAGATACGCAGTATTTT.

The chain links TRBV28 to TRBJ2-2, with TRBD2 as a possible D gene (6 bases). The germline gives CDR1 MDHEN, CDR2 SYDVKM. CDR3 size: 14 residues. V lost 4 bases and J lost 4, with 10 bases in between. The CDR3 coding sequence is TGTGCCAGCAGTTCGAGACTAGGCACCGGGGAGCTGTTTTTT. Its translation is CASSSRLGTGELFF.

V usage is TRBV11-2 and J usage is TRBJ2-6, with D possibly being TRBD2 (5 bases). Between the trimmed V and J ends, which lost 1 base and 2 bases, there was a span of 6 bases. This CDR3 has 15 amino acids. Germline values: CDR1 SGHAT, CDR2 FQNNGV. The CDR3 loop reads CASSLGRAGANVLTF. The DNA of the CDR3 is TGTGCCAGCAGCTTAGGGCGGGCTGGGGCCAACGTCCTGACTTTC.

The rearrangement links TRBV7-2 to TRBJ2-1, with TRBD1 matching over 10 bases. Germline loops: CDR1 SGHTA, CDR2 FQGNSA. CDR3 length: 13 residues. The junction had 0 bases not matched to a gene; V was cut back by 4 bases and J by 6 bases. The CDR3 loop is CASSWTGGNEQFF. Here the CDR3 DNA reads TGTGCCAGCAGCTGGACAGGGGGCAATGAGCAGTTCTTC.

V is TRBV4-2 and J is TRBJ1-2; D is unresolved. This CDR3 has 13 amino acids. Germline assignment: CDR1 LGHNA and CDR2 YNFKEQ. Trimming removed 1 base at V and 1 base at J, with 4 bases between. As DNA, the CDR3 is TGTGCCAGCAGCCAAGGGGATAACTATGGCTACACCTTC. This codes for CASSQGDNYGYTF.

CDR3 DNA: TGTGCCAGCAGTGGTCCCCCTTATTCACCCCTCCACTTT. Amino acids: CASSGPPYSPLHF. The chain recombines TRBV2 with TRBJ1-6; D unresolved. V dropped 4 bases and J dropped 8 bases, with 9 bases sitting between them. The CDR3 sequence is 13 residues long. Germline V lookup: CDR1 SNHLY, CDR2 FYNNEI.